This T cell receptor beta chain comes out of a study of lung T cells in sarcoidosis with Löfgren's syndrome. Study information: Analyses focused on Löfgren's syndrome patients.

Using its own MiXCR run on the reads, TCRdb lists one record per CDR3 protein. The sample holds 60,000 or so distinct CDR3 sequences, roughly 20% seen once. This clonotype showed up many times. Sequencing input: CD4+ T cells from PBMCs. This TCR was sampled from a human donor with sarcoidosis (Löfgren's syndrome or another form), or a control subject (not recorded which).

As DNA, the CDR3 is TGTGCCAGCAGTTTGAGACTAGTCGATGCGTACGAGCAGTACTTC. This translates into CASSLRLVDAYEQYF. The genes are TRBV27 and TRBJ2-7; D possibly corresponds to TRBD2 (6 bases). Trimming left V 3 bases short and J 4 bases short, with 16 bases between. The CDR3 has 15 residues. Germline CDR1 and CDR2: MNHEY and SMNVEV (reference sequence).